One sample yielded the 7 T cell receptor beta chains listed below, sequenced in a study of T cells in localized non-small cell lung cancer. Data came from immunoSEQ multiplex PCR; TCRdb stores just in-frame clones and leaves some out. Among about 52,000 clones listed, approximately 86% were seen once. This specimen was PBMCs, taken before any cancer treatment. These receptors were obtained from a female donor with stage II lung adenocarcinoma.

CDR3 in amino acids: CAISERVSTEAFF. The CDR3, as DNA: TGTGCCATCAGTGAGAGGGTCTCTACTGAAGCTTTCTTT. The rearrangement joins TRBV10-3 to TRBJ1-1; no clear D gene. CDR1 is ENHRY, CDR2 SYGVKD, per germline. V was clipped by 2 bases and J by 5 bases, with 9 bases between them. This CDR3 has 13 residues.

This rearrangement joins TRBV7-9 to TRBJ2-1, with TRBD2 matching over 12 bases. The V and J ends lost 3 bases and 6 bases, in that order; junction bases with no gene match: 0. Germline CDR1 and CDR2: SEHNR and FQNEAQ (reference sequence). CDR3 size: 14 residues. Here the CDR3 reads CASSLTSGGNEQFF. CDR3 DNA: TGTGCCAGCAGCTTGACTAGCGGGGGCAATGAGCAGTTCTTC. Together with reference TRBV7-9 and TRBJ2-1, the CDR3 gives the full variable domain: DTGVSQNPRHKITKRGQNVTFRCDPISEHNRLYWYRQTLGQGPEFLTYFQNEAQLEKSRLLSDRFSAERPKGSFSTLEIQRTEQGDSAMYLCASSLTSGGNEQFFGPGTRLTVL.

The chain links TRBV11-2 to TRBJ1-3, with no clear D. Germline V gives CDR1 SGHAT, CDR2 FQNNGV. V was cut by 2 bases and J by 0 bases, with 5 bases left in between. The CDR3 is made up of 14 amino acids. The CDR3 reads CASSLKSSGNTIYF. CDR3 in DNA: TGTGCCAGCAGCTTAAAGAGCTCTGGAAACACCATATATTTT.

The V and J genes are TRBV6-5 and TRBJ2-7; D not certain. Germline CDR1 is MNHEY and CDR2 is SVGAGI. The CDR3 has 13 residues. The V and J ends lost 11 bases and 6 bases respectively, with 20 bases between them. CDR3 sequence reads: CAARSLANLEQYF. The CDR3 DNA follows: TGTGCCGCCCGGTCGCTGGCCAACCTCGAGCAGTACTTC.

CDR3 protein: CASSVDGQRTDTQYF. DNA for the CDR3: TGTGCCAGCAGCGTAGATGGACAGCGCACAGATACGCAGTATTTT. V usage is TRBV9 and J usage is TRBJ2-3; a possible D gene is TRBD1 (6 bases). V was cut by 0 bases and J by 1 base, with 9 bases left in between. The CDR3 is made up of 15 amino acids. Germline values: CDR1 SGDLS, CDR2 YYNGEE.

This clone was found once. The rearrangement links TRBV5-8 to TRBJ2-1; 9 bases align to TRBD1. The CDR3 is 15 amino acids. Germline V gene sequence: CDR1 SGHTS, CDR2 YDEGEE. Losses at the gene ends were 4 bases for V and 4 bases for J; bases not matched to a gene: 6. CDR3 sequence: CASSGGQGHYNEQFF. The CDR3 DNA sequence: TGTGCCAGCAGCGGGGGACAGGGCCATTACAATGAGCAGTTCTTC.

This rearrangement joins TRBV10-1 to TRBJ1-1; D not certain. V shed 3 bases and J shed 1 base, with 15 bases lying between them. This CDR3 has 16 amino acids. Germline CDR1 and CDR2: WNHNN and SYGVQD (reference sequence). The DNA for the CDR3 is TGCGCCAGCAGTGACCCCCGGGAGGCAGCGAACACTGAAGCTTTCTTT. Protein sequence: CASSDPREAANTEAFF.